The text below deals with one TCR beta chain. Its matching antigen is unknown. This entry comes from a study of post-analysis software for immune sequencing data. Across the whole study: Patients with relapsing-remitting, secondary progressive and progressive-relapsing multiple sclerosis courses were all represented. Study-level findings and limits: Controls showed lower frequencies than patients for 4 or 5 TRBV segments, and TRBV5-6, TRBV5-1 and TRBV20-1 were among these. Strong co-clustering by F measure was seen for same-batch samples.

Presence of unique molecular identifiers characterized the TCR beta cDNA libraries. Between roughly 1 and 10 million T cells gave rise to roughly 0.5 million cDNA molecules. TCRdb independently ran MiXCR on the PCR reads; one entry per CDR3 protein. The sample has fewer than 850,000 distinct CDR3 sequences, 25% to 30% seen once. The CDR3 runs 15 residues. The germline V gene encodes CDR1 DFQATT and CDR2 SNEGSKA (reference sequence). V was cut by 6 bases and J by 1 base, with 16 bases left in between. The chain links TRBV20-1 to TRBJ1-5, with D possibly being TRBD1 (6 bases). Sequenced: blood. The sequence was collected from a girl aged 10-17 years with multiple sclerosis. CDR3 DNA: TGCAGTGCCAGGTGGGGGGCGTTAAGCAATCAGCCCCAGCATTTT. Its protein product is CSARWGALSNQPQHF.